This TCR beta chain came from a study of blood T cell repertoires in COVID-19. The assay was immunoSEQ multiplex PCR, and TCRdb's table has in-frame clones only and misses some. Here the sample spans about 200,000 clones, over 80% being singletons. The CDR3 is made up of 15 amino acids. Germline CDR1 reads GTSNPN; CDR2 reads SVGIG (reference sequence). Trimming left V 4 bases short and J 0 bases short, with 13 bases between. The TCR sequence derives from a man younger than 40 who had recovered from COVID-19. The source material was PBMCs or T cells enriched from blood (not recorded which). The gene calls are TRBV30 and TRBJ1-5, with D possibly matching TRBD1 (5 bases). DNA for the CDR3: TGTGCCTGGAAAGAGGAAGGGGCTAGCAATCAGCCCCAGCATTTT. Translation: CAWKEEGASNQPQHF.